These 14 T cell receptor beta chains came from one sample sequenced in a study of cytomegalovirus exposure and HLA in healthy donors. 13 Jbeta primers and 60 Vbeta primers were used for the PCR. Sequencing was performed with immunoSEQ multiplex PCR; in TCRdb, only in-frame clones are kept and a portion is missing. The table lists some 200,000 clones, approximately 78% of them singletons. The sample comprised PBMCs. The receptor source for this set is a woman between 45 and 65 years old in good health and CMV-seropositive.

This clone turned up a few times. The rearrangement links TRBV18 to TRBJ1-1; a possible D gene is TRBD1 (5 bases). CDR1 is KGHSH, CDR2 LQKENI, per germline. CDR3 size: 14 residues. With 6 bases removed from V and 4 bases from J, the gap between germline ends came to 15 bases. This CDR3 reads CASSFEAGRTEAFF. In DNA form, the CDR3 reads TGTGCCAGCTCGTTCGAGGCGGGGCGCACTGAAGCTTTCTTT.

This chain links TRBV18 with TRBJ2-7; 9 positions match TRBD1. This CDR3 contains 16 residues. With V trimmed by 3 bases and J by 4 bases, 10 bases remained unmatched. Germline lookup yields CDR1 KGHSH and CDR2 LQKENI. CDR3 sequence reads: CASSPNSGTGIYEQYF. CDR3 coding DNA: TGTGCCAGCTCACCGAACTCCGGGACAGGGATTTACGAGCAGTACTTC.

The CDR3 DNA follows: TGTGCCAGCAGTCGGGGTGTAGCTGGGGCCAACGTCCTGACTTTC. Amino acids: CASSRGVAGANVLTF. This chain joins TRBV6-5 and TRBJ2-6; a weak D match, TRBD2 (5 bases). Germline V lookup: CDR1 MNHEY, CDR2 SVGAGI. The CDR3 loop spans 15 amino acids. The V end was cut by 5 bases, the J end by 2 bases, with 10 bases between.

The chain carries TRBV2 and TRBJ2-2, with 8 bases identical to TRBD2. V gave up 4 bases and J gave up 8 bases; unmatched junction bases: 9. Germline V gene lookup returns CDR1 SNHLY and CDR2 FYNNEI. CDR3 length: 15 residues. CDR3: CASSVTRGGMGELFF. In DNA, the CDR3 is TGTGCCAGCAGTGTAACCCGGGGGGGCATGGGGGAGCTGTTTTTT.

The chain employs TRBV5-6 and TRBJ2-1; D is unclear. In germline, CDR1 is SGHDT, CDR2 YYEEEE. CDR3 length equals 13 residues. V was shortened by 3 bases and J by 4 bases, with 8 bases between the two germline ends. The DNA for the CDR3 is TGTGCCAGCAGCTCCGACAAATACAATGAGCAGTTCTTC. Protein: CASSSDKYNEQFF.

The rearrangement joins TRBV7-3 to TRBJ2-6; tentative D call: TRBD1 (6 bases). The ends were cut back, 2 bases at V and 1 base at J, with 9 bases in the middle. Germline V lookup: CDR1 SGHTA, CDR2 FQGTGA. The CDR3 runs 16 residues. The CDR3 sequence is CASSLSQGSGANVLTF. CDR3 nucleotide sequence: TGTGCCAGCAGCTTATCCCAGGGGTCTGGGGCCAACGTCCTGACTTTC. Variable domain in full (rest from reference TRBV7-3 and TRBJ2-6): GAGVSQTPSNKVTEKGKYVELRCDPISGHTALYWYRQSLGQGPEFLIYFQGTGAADDSGLPNDRFFAVRPEGSVSTLKIQRTERGDSAVYLCASSLSQGSGANVLTFGAGSRLTVL.

This chain links TRBV11-2 with TRBJ1-2; TRBD1 matches 11 bases. Trimming removed 2 bases from V and 7 bases from J; junction bases left unmatched: 9. Per the germline V gene, CDR1 is SGHAT and CDR2 is FQNNGV. This CDR3 is built from 16 residues. The CDR3 sequence is CASSLTGTGGIFGYTF. CDR3 nucleotides: TGTGCCAGCAGCTTAACAGGGACAGGGGGTATATTTGGCTACACCTTC.

The rearrangement joins TRBV29-1 to TRBJ1-2; the D gene is possibly TRBD1 (5 bases). This CDR3 spans 13 amino acids. Germline CDR1 is SQVTM and CDR2 is ANQGSEA. The ends were cut back, 2 bases at V and 5 bases at J, with 12 bases in the middle. The CDR3 loop is CSVEPTGSYGYTF. The CDR3 region has the DNA TGCAGCGTTGAACCAACAGGAAGTTATGGCTACACCTTC.

Only a few counts were recorded for this clone. The chain links TRBV19 to TRBJ1-1; 8 nucleotides agree with TRBD1. Germline lookup yields CDR1 LNHDA and CDR2 SQIVND (reference sequence). There are 15 residues in the CDR3. With V trimmed by 7 bases and J by 1 base, 8 bases remained unmatched. CDR3 amino acids: CASTHRTGKNTEAFF. The CDR3 nucleotides are TGTGCCAGTACCCATCGGACAGGGAAGAACACTGAAGCTTTCTTT.

This rearrangement joins TRBV28 to TRBJ2-3; D is uncertain. The germline V gene encodes CDR1 MDHEN and CDR2 SYDVKM. V was clipped by 2 bases and J by 2 bases, with 8 bases between them. This CDR3 contains 14 residues. The CDR3 sequence: CASSLLGYTDTQYF. The CDR3 nucleotides read TGTGCCAGCAGTTTACTAGGATACACAGATACGCAGTATTTT.

V usage is TRBV12-5 and J usage is TRBJ2-2, with TRBD2 identical over 9 bases. This CDR3 is built from 20 residues. V gave up 2 bases and J gave up 6 bases; unmatched junction bases: 19. Germline V gives CDR1 LGHNT, CDR2 FRNRAP. The DNA for the CDR3 is TGTGCTAGTGGTTTGTGTTTACCACTAGCGGGTTCCGAATTTGCCGGGGAGCTGTTTTTT. Residues: CASGLCLPLAGSEFAGELFF.

This clone was observed a single time. The chain combines TRBV4-3 with TRBJ2-7; no clear D. Germline CDR1 and CDR2: LGHNA and YSLEER. The length of the CDR3 is 13 residues. V lost 1 base and J lost 2, with 6 bases in between. CDR3 loop: CASSQGPAYEQYF. The CDR3 DNA reads as TGCGCCAGCAGCCAAGGGCCAGCCTACGAGCAGTACTTC.

The chain is built from TRBV7-2 and TRBJ1-5; the D gene is possibly TRBD1 (6 bases). CDR1 SGHTA and CDR2 FQGNSA come from the germline V gene. This CDR3 is built from 16 residues. The V gene lost 4 bases and the J gene lost 2 bases, with 15 bases spanning the gap. CDR3: CASSSGHNLGNQPQHF. The CDR3 DNA follows: TGTGCCAGCAGCTCGGGACACAACTTGGGCAATCAGCCCCAGCATTTT.

The table lists this clone with a count of one. This rearrangement joins TRBV15 to TRBJ1-5; D possibly corresponds to TRBD1 (6 bases). Trimming stripped 1 base from V and 0 bases from J, with 10 bases between. Germline V gene lookup returns CDR1 LNHNV and CDR2 YYDKDF (reference sequence). The CDR3 has 16 amino acids. The CDR3 sequence is CATSRGGQFSNQPQHF. In DNA, the CDR3 is TGTGCCACCAGCAGAGGAGGACAGTTTAGCAATCAGCCCCAGCATTTT.